This T cell receptor beta chain was captured in a study of blood T cell repertoires in COVID-19 (dated by TCRdb to 2020 to 2022). About the investigation overall: Samples from collaborators originated in the United States, Italy and Spain and spanned both the acute and convalescent phases of COVID-19. The prospective study material was composed of cDNA or gDNA derived from T cells, B-cell-depleted T cells, or PBMCs. The repertoires were released in a freely available public database intended as a resource for research on the immune response to SARS-CoV-2. A de-identified subject ID, COVID-19 status, age in years and sex were almost always included in the sample metadata. The dataset comprised deeply sampled blood TCRbeta repertoires from subjects exposed to, actively infected with, or recovered from COVID-19. The samples were drawn from the first 160 participants of the ongoing ImmuneRACE study and from 1,200 or so subjects provided by 6 global collaborators. Where HLA class I and class II types were available, the types were taken from metadata supplied by the sample provider, not from assay-based typing.

Study-wide findings and limitations: Clinical and demographic metadata were provided uncurated, with the amount varying by source and participant.

The CDR3 covers 11 residues, taking in both the cysteine and the phenylalanine. The entry retains the CDR3 DNA only, 33 bases that are in frame from base 1. V drops 6 bases and J drops 7 bases, leaving 8 bases in between. TCRbeta CDR3 regions were amplified from genomic DNA using the immunoSEQ Assay, a bias-controlled multiplex PCR. The original pipeline was this. The number of nucleated cells in each sample was estimated from the amplification of reference gene primers within the assay. To quantify the absolute abundance of each unique TCRbeta CDR3 rearrangement, sequence reads were collapsed and filtered. For each sample, productive Simpson clonality was calculated as the square root of Simpson's diversity index over productive rearrangements. This is the immuneACCESS table as TCRdb keeps it, with only in-frame sequences that have V and J called. A part of the clones is gone; compared with another copy, unresolved V genes explain less than half, and the rest is unexplained. Clone size and the V and J calls come from that table; the DNA yielded D and trimming. Recorded for this sample are approximately 39,000 clones; more than 75% of them occurred a single time. Less than 25% of the sample is taken by the ten largest.

This clone was observed a single time. The antigen it recognizes is unknown. No base quality values were provided; no much bigger clone lies one nucleotide off. The collaborating institutions used their own protocols to collect whole blood in K2EDTA tubes. For TCRbeta analysis, collaborators shipped samples as frozen whole blood, isolated PBMCs, or DNA extracted from either of those sample types. The TCR comes from a man in his forties or fifties with active or convalescent COVID-19. Recombination connected TRBV12-3 or TRBV12-4 to TRBJ2-3; no D gene call is confident. Sequenced: peripheral blood. This receptor has the CDR3 CASSRGNTQYF. The DNA sequence reads TGTGCCAGCAGCCGCGGTAATACGCAGTATTTT.